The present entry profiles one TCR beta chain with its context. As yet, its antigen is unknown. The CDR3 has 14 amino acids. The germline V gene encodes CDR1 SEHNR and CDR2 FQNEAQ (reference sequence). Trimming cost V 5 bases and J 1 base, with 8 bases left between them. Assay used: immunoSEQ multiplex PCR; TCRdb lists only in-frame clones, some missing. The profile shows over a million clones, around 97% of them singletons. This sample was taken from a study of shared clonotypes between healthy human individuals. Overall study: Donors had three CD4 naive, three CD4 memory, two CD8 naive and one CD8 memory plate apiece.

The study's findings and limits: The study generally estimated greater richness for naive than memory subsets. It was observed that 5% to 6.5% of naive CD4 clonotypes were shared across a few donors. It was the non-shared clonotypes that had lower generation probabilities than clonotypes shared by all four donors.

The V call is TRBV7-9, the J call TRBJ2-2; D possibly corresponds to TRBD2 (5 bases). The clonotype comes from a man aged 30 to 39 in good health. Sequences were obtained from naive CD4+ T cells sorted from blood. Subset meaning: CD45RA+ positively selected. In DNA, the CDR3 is TGTGCCAGCAGCCGAGCGGAGAACACCGGGGAGCTGTTTTTT. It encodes CASSRAENTGELFF.